A single sample is the source of the 8 T cell receptor beta chains below, sequenced in a study of T cell responses to AZD1222 COVID-19 vaccine. Profiled with immunoSEQ multiplex PCR; TCRdb holds only in-frame clones, not every one. The sample lists 150,000 to 200,000 clones, about 86% occurring once. The material sequenced was peripheral blood, taken 28 days after the second AZD1222 dose. The receptors here all came from an adult who received the AZD1222 COVID-19 vaccine.

The rearrangement uses TRBV5-8 and TRBJ1-2; weak D call: TRBD1 (6 bases). V lost 5 bases and J lost 7, with 18 bases in between. Germline lookup yields CDR1 SGHTS and CDR2 YDEGEE. CDR3 size: 14 residues. The CDR3, as DNA: TGTGCCAGCAGGCCCTCGGGGGGGCAGGGTGGCTACACCTTC. Its protein is CASRPSGGQGGYTF.

Only one count was recorded for this clone. The V gene is TRBV4-2, the J gene TRBJ2-1, with 11 bases lining up with TRBD2. J lost 11 bases, V lost 1 base, and 4 bases had no gene match. Germline CDR1 and CDR2: LGHNA and YNFKEQ. This CDR3 comprises 14 residues. The CDR3 region is CASSQVLAGGQQFF. The CDR3 DNA reads TGTGCCAGCAGCCAAGTCCTAGCGGGGGGCCAGCAGTTCTTC.

The chain is built from TRBV6-1 and TRBJ1-1; D gene uncertain. Trimming took off 1 base at V and 5 bases at J, with 23 bases between the two ends. The germline V gene encodes CDR1 MNHNS and CDR2 SASEGT. The CDR3 is 18 residues long. The CDR3 loop is CASSEEGPPGYSGTEAFF. The CDR3 nucleotides read TGTGCCAGCAGTGAAGAGGGCCCACCGGGGTACTCGGGGACTGAAGCTTTCTTT.

The V call is TRBV4-1, the J call TRBJ1-6; 7 bases are shared with TRBD1. Trimming cost V 1 base and J 7 bases; bases outside gene matches: 7. The CDR3 has 16 amino acids. Germline V gene sequence: CDR1 MGHRA, CDR2 YSYEKL. The CDR3 nucleotides read TGCGCCAGCAGCCAAGTAGGGGGCGCGGAAAATTCACCCCTCCACTTT. It is translated as CASSQVGGAENSPLHF.

The V and J genes are TRBV29-1 and TRBJ2-1, with D perhaps TRBD2 (7 bases). This CDR3 has 16 residues. The ends were cut back, 4 bases at V and 7 bases at J, with 23 bases in the middle. Per germline, CDR1 SQVTM and CDR2 ANQGSEA. CDR3 bases: TGCAGCGTTGGCCGGAGGGGGGGGGCGAGTATAAATGAGCAGTTCTTC. Translation gives CSVGRRGGASINEQFF.

This chain joins TRBV2 and TRBJ2-4; 12 bases agree with TRBD2. V trimming: 1 base; J trimming: 11 bases; junction bases outside the gene matches: 9. The CDR3 length is 16 residues. Germline CDR1 and CDR2: SNHLY and FYNNEI. The CDR3 sequence: CASSEGTSGARTFQYF. The CDR3, as DNA: TGTGCCAGCAGTGAAGGGACTAGCGGGGCCCGGACATTTCAGTACTTC.

V and J are TRBV28 and TRBJ2-7, with a possible D match to TRBD2 (6 bases). V was cut by 6 bases and J by 3 bases, with 18 bases left in between. The CDR3 has 15 amino acids. Germline CDR1 is MDHEN and CDR2 is SYDVKM. CDR3 residues: CASSPRPWRGYEQYF. CDR3 nucleotide sequence: TGTGCCAGCAGCCCTAGGCCATGGAGGGGCTACGAGCAGTACTTC.

This sequence joins TRBV5-5 and TRBJ2-7, with 8 bases aligning to TRBD2. The CDR3 is 16 residues long. Germline loops: CDR1 SGHKS, CDR2 YYEKEE (reference sequence). The V segment lost 3 bases and the J segment 3 bases; nucleotides outside the gene matches: 11. CDR3 protein: CASSSYPGGASYEQYF. The CDR3 nucleotides read TGTGCCAGCAGCTCCTACCCGGGAGGGGCCAGCTACGAGCAGTACTTC.